This T cell receptor (beta chain) derives from a study of OX40 agonist ivuxolimab in advanced cancers. In the study overall: Ivuxolimab, which targeted the costimulatory receptor OX40 (CD134), was an agonistic, fully human IgG2 monoclonal antibody. Intravenous ivuxolimab was administered to patients every 2 weeks at six dose levels: 0.01, 0.1, 0.3, 1.5, 3 and 10 mg/kg. Of the roughly 50 dose-escalation patients, hepatocellular carcinoma was present in about 20, melanoma in roughly 15, renal cell carcinoma in 9 and head and neck cancer in 9. In the dose-escalation cohort, roughly four fifths of patients were male, and the mean age was approximately 60 years, with a range of 23 to 79. Prior anti-PD-1, anti-PD-L1 or anti-CTLA-4 therapy was permitted, and approximately 42% of dose-escalation patients had received checkpoint inhibitors. Partial responses occurred in three dose-escalation patients, of whom one had hepatocellular carcinoma and two had cutaneous melanoma. The purpose of peripheral TCRbeta sequencing was to test whether ivuxolimab changed TCR sequence diversity and led to clonal T-cell expansion. The paper covers the monotherapy dose-escalation part of the phase I ivuxolimab trial, which included N of about 50 patients. Overall results and qualifications from the work: In partial responders in the 0.1-3.0 mg/kg groups, normalized peripheral clonal expansion was found to be among the lowest, especially among CD8+ T cells. Low levels of normalized T-cell clonal expansion were also shown by some nonresponding patients. The antigen specificity of the peripheral T cells that underwent clonal expansion was not determined. Clonal expansion of both CD4+ and CD8+ blood T cells was observed from baseline to week 6 at doses 0.1 to 3.0 mg/kg. After ivuxolimab, CD8+ T cells had more expanded clones than CD4+ T cells on average.

Patients with autoimmune disease history or receiving systemic immunosuppression were excluded from the trial. Peripheral blood for TCR sequencing was collected from all dose cohorts at baseline, on cycle 4 day 1, and on cycle 7 day 1. The samples were drawn from a first-in-human, open-label, multicenter phase I dose-escalation trial of ivuxolimab. Adults with locally advanced or metastatic melanoma, renal cell, hepatocellular, or head and neck squamous cell carcinoma were enrolled in the trial. Before TCR sequencing, CD4+ T cells and CD8+ T cells were sorted from peripheral blood as separate populations. In regard to this clone: What antigen it recognizes has not been identified. One base away there is no much larger clone; base qualities are not given.

Genomic DNA was extracted from sorted cells for sequencing of the TCRbeta CDR3 region. The immunoSEQ Assay was used to sequence the TCRbeta CDR3 regions. What TCRdb holds here is the immuneACCESS table cut down to in-frame rearrangements. Part of the clones is not present; checked against another copy, under half of the missing clones reflect an unresolved V gene, and the others are unexplained. The sample data list about 140,000 clones, and about nine tenths of these were observed just once. The ten largest clones take up about 1% of the sample. Sequenced here: CD4+ or CD8+ T cells sorted from blood, sampled in a trial of the OX40 agonist ivuxolimab. This TCR was sampled from an adult with an advanced solid tumor such as melanoma, head and neck, liver or kidney cancer.

CDR3 protein: CASSWLVAGARYEAFF. DNA sequence: TGTGCCAGCAGTTGGCTCGTGGCGGGAGCACGTTATGAAGCTTTCTTT. The receptor chain draws on TRBV28 and TRBJ1-1; no D gene call is confident. The germline V gene yields MDHEN for CDR1 and SYDVKM for CDR2. V drops 4 bases and J drops 7 bases, leaving 22 bases in between. From its cysteine to its phenylalanine, the CDR3 spans 16 amino acids. Here the CDR3 DNA is all that survives: 48 bases in frame from base 1.